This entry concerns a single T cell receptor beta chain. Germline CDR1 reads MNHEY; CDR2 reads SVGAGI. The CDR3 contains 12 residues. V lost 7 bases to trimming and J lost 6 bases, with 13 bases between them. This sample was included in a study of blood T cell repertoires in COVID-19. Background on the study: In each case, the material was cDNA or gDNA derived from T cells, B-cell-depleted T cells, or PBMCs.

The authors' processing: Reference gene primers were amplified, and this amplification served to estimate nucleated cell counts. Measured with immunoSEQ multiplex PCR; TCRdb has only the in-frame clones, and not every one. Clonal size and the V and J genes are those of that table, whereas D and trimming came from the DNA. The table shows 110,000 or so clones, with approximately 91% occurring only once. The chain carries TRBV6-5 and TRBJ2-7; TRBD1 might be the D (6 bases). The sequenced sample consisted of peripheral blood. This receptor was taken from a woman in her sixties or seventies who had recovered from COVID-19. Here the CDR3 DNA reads TGTGCCAGCACTGCCCAGGGGACCGAGCAGTACTTC. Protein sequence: CASTAQGTEQYF.